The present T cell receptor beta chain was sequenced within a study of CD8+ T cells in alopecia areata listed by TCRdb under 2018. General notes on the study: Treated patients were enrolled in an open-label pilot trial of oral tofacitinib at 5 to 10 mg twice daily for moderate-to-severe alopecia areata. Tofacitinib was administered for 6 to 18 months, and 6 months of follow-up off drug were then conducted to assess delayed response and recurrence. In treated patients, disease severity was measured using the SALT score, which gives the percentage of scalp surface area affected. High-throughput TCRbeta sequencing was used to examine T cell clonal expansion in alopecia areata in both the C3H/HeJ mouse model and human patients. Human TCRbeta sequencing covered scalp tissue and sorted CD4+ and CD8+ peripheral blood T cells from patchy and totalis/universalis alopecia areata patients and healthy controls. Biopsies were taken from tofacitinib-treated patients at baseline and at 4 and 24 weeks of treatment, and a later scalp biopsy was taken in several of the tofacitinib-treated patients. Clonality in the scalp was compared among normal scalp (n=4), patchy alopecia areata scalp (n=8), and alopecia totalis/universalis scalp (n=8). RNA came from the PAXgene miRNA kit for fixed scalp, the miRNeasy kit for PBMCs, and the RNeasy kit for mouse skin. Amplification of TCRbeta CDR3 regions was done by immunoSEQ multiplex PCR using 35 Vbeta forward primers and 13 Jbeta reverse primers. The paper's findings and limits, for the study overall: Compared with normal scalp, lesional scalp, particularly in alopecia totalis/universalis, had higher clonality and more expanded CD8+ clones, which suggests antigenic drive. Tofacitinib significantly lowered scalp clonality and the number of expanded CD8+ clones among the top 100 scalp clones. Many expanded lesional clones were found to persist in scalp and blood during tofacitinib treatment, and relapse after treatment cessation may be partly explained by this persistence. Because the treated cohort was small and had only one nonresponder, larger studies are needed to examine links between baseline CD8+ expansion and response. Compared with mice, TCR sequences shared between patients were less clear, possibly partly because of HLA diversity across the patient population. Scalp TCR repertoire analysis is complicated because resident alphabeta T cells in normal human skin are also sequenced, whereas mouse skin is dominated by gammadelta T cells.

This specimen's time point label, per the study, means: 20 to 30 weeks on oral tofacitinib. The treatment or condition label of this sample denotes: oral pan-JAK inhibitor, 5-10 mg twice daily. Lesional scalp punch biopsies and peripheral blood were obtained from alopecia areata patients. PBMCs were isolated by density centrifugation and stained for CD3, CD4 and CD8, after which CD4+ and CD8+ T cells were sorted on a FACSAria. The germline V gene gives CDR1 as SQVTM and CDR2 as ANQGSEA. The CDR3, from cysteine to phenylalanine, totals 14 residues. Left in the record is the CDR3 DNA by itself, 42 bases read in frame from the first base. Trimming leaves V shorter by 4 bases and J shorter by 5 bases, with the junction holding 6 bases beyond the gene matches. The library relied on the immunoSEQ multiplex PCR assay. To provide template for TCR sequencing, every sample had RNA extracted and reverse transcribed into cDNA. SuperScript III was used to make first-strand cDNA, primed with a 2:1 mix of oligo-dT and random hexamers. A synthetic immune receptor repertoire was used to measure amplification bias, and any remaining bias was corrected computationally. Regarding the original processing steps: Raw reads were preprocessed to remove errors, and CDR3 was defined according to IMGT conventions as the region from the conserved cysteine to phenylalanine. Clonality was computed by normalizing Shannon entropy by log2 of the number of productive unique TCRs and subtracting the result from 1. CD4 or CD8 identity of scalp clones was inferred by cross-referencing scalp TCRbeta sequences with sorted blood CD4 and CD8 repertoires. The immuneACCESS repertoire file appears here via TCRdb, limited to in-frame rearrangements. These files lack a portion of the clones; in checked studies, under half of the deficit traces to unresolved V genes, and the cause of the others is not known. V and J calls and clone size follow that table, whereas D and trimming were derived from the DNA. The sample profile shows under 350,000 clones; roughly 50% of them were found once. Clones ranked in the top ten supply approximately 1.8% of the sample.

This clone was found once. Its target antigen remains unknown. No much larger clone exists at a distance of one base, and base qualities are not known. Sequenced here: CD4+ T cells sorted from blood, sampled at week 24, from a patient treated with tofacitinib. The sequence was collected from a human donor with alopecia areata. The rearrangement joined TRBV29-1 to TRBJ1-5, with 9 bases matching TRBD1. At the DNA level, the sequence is TGCAGCGTTGTCGGGACAGGGAGGGATCAGCCCCAGCATTTT. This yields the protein CSVVGTGRDQPQHF.